This T cell receptor (beta chain) stems from a study of identifying expanded T cells in peripheral blood. Regarding this clone: Its cognate antigen is unknown.

Whole-study results and caveats: Technical replicates showed around 1.2 changed clones; roughly two weeks roughly 16; four weeks 19.

The table came from immunoSEQ multiplex PCR; TCRdb's copy has only in-frame clones and leaves some out. This table has about 74,000 clones, 84% appearing once. The sequence was obtained from a person aged 18-69 years in good health. Sequencing was carried out using blood.

CDR3 amino acids: CASSSGGNTIYF. The CDR3 DNA follows: TGTGCCAGCAGTTCAGGGGGAAACACCATATATTTT. The chain recombines TRBV6-5 with TRBJ1-3, with TRBD1 as a possible D gene (5 bases). V lost 4 bases, J lost 4 bases, and 5 bases lay in between. CDR1 MNHEY and CDR2 SVGAGI come from the germline V gene. The CDR3 contains 12 residues.